Presented here are 9 T cell receptor beta chains from one specimen sequenced in a study of chemoradiotherapy in HPV16-positive cancers. Sequencing was performed with immunoSEQ multiplex PCR; in TCRdb, only in-frame clones are kept and a portion is missing. This table holds tens of thousands of clones, 85% to 95% found once. This specimen consisted of blood, obtained from a patient who underwent chemoradiotherapy. These receptors all come from a human donor with HPV-associated anogenital cancer.

CDR3 in amino acids: CASSYLGGANTEAFF. The CDR3 DNA reads as TGTGCCAGCAGTTACCTGGGGGGGGCGAACACTGAAGCTTTCTTT. The chain recombines TRBV27 with TRBJ1-1, with a tentative D call TRBD1 (6 bases). V gave up 4 bases and J gave up 1 base, with 13 bases separating them. The CDR3 is 15 amino acids. The germline CDR1 and CDR2 sequences are MNHEY and SMNVEV (reference sequence).

CDR3 amino acids: CASSQDRNYGYTF. DNA for the CDR3: TGTGCCAGCAGCCAGGACAGAAACTATGGCTACACCTTC. The chain is built from TRBV6-6 and TRBJ1-2; perhaps TRBD1 as D (6 bases). The germline V gene encodes CDR1 MNHNY and CDR2 SVGAGI (reference sequence). The CDR3 spans 13 residues. Trimming stripped 6 bases from V and 2 bases from J, with 10 bases between.

V gene TRBV11-2 combines with J gene TRBJ2-7; 9 bases map to TRBD2. The CDR3 extends over 16 amino acids. The V gene end was trimmed by 2 bases and the J gene end by 2 bases; junction bases not matched to a gene: 7. Germline V CDR1 and CDR2: SGHAT, FQNNGV. CDR3 in DNA: TGTGCCAGCAGCTTAACCCCGGGACTAGCTGCCTACGAGCAGTACTTC. Its translation is CASSLTPGLAAYEQYF.

The rearrangement uses TRBV27 and TRBJ1-4; D is ambiguous. CDR3 length: 14 amino acids. Germline values: CDR1 MNHEY, CDR2 SMNVEV (reference sequence). Trimming shortened V by 5 bases and J by 5 bases, and 12 bases separated the two germline ends. CDR3 nucleotide sequence: TGTGCCAGCAGTCCGGTACCCGACAATGAAAAACTGTTTTTT. Its protein is CASSPVPDNEKLFF.

The chain has TRBV5-6 and TRBJ1-4, with D possibly being TRBD1 (5 bases). The CDR3 covers 16 residues. Trimming stripped 4 bases from V and 0 bases from J, with 13 bases between. The germline V gene encodes CDR1 SGHDT and CDR2 YYEEEE. CDR3 in DNA: TGTGCCAGCAGCAACACAGGATATGCAACTAATGAAAAACTGTTTTTT. Translated, it gives CASSNTGYATNEKLFF. Combining the CDR3 with reference TRBV5-6 and TRBJ1-4 gives the whole variable domain DAGVTQSPTHLIKTRGQQVTLRCSPKSGHDTVSWYQQALGQGPQFIFQYYEEEERQRGNFPDRFSGHQFPNYSSELNVNALLLGDSALYLCASSNTGYATNEKLFFGSGTQLSVL.

The rearrangement links TRBV6-5 to TRBJ2-5; 8 nucleotides match TRBD1. The ends lost 2 bases at V and 4 bases at J; junction bases unmatched: 6. The germline gives CDR1 MNHEY, CDR2 SVGAGI. The CDR3 contains 15 residues. The CDR3 DNA reads as TGTGCCAGCAGTTACGGAGCCGGACAGGGAGAGACCCAGTACTTC. Translated: CASSYGAGQGETQYF.

The V call is TRBV7-6, the J call TRBJ2-2; 10 positions agree with TRBD1. The V gene's germline CDR1 is SGHVS and CDR2 FNYEAQ. The CDR3 has 17 residues. After removal of 5 bases from V and 6 bases from J, the junction contained 12 bases not matched to a gene. The CDR3 loop reads CASSPTDRGRGSGELFF. CDR3 nucleotide sequence: TGTGCCAGCAGCCCAACCGACAGGGGGCGAGGGTCCGGGGAGCTGTTTTTT.

The rearrangement links TRBV5-5 to TRBJ2-2; possible D gene TRBD2, 5 bases. Germline-derived CDR1 and CDR2 are SGHKS and YYEKEE (reference sequence). Trimming left V 5 bases short and J 2 bases short, with 16 bases between. The CDR3 length is 16 residues. The CDR3 protein is CASRPAGVPNTGELFF. The CDR3 coding sequence is TGTGCCAGCAGACCGGCCGGGGTTCCTAACACCGGGGAGCTGTTTTTT.

The gene calls are TRBV7-2 and TRBJ2-3; D is perhaps TRBD1 (6 bases). The length of the CDR3 is 14 residues. Germline V gene sequence: CDR1 SGHTA, CDR2 FQGNSA. V was clipped by 5 bases and J by 3 bases, with 12 bases between them. The CDR3 nucleotides read TGTGCCAGCAGCCGACAACAGGGAACAGATACGCAGTATTTT. Its translation is CASSRQQGTDTQYF.